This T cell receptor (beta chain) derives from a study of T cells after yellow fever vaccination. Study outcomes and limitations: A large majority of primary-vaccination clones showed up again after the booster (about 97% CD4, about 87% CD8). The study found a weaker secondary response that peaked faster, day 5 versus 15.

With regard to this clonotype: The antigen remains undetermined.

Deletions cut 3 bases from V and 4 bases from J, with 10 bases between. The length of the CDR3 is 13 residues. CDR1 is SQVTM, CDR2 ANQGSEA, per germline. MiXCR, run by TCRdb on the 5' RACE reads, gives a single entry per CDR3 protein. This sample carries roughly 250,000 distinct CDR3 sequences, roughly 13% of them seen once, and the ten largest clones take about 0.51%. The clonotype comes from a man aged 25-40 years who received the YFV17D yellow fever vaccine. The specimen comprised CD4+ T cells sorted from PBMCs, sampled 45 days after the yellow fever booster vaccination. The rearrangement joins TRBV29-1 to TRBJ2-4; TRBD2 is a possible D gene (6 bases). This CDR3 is CSVEGGGKNIQYF. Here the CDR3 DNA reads TGCAGCGTTGAGGGTGGGGGGAAAAACATTCAGTACTTC.